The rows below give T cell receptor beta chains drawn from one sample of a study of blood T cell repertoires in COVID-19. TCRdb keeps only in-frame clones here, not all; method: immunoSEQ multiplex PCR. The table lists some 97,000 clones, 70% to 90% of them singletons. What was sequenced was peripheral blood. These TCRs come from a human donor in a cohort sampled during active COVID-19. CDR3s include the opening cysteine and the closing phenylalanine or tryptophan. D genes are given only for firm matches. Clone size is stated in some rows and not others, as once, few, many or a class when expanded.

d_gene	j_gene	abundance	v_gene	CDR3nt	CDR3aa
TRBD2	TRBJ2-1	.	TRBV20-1	TGCAGTGCTAGTCCCCCCCGGGAGGGCCTTTGGAATGAGCAGTTCTTC	CSASPPREGLWNEQFF
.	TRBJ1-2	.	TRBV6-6	TGTGCCAGCCAACCCCAGGCCGCGGGCTATGGCTACACCTTC	CASQPQAAGYGYTF
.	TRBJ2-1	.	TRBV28	TGTGCCAGCAGTTTTAGGGGTGAGCAGTTCTTC	CASSFRGEQFF
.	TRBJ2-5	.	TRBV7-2	TGTGCCAGCAGCTCGACAGCCCTAGAACTTCCAAAGACCCAGTACTTC	CASSSTALELPKTQYF
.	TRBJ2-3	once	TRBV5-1	TGCGCCAGCAGCTTGGCCCTAGCAGCTAGCACAGATACGCAGTATTTT	CASSLALAASTDTQYF
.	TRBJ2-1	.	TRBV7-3	TGTGCCAGCAGCCTAGAGGGGGGGACCTATGAGCAGTTCTTC	CASSLEGGTYEQFF
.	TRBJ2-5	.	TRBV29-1	TGCAGCGTTAGCCCGGAGACCCAGTACTTC	CSVSPETQYF
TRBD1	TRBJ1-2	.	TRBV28	TGTGCCAGCAGTTTACCCCGGGCAGGGGGCAATGGCTACACCTTC	CASSLPRAGGNGYTF
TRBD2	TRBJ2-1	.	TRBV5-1	TGCGCCAGCGGGACTAGCGGGTCCTACAATGAGCAGTTCTTC	CASGTSGSYNEQFF
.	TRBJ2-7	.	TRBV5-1	TGCGCCAGCAGCTTGGATTCTCAGGAATACGAGCAGTACTTC	CASSLDSQEYEQYF
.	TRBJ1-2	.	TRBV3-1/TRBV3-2	TGTGCCAGCAGCCAAGAACAGGTTAACACCTTC	CASSQEQVNTF